The table lists the clone carrying this TCR beta chain with a count of one. A junction boundary mismatches the germline segment, possibly from a read error. This entry belongs to a study of blood T cell repertoires in COVID-19. Looking at the study overall: Both acute and convalescent COVID-19 samples were obtained from the United States, Italy and Spain. Nucleic acid was either cDNA or gDNA, and it came from T cells, B-cell-depleted T cells, or PBMCs.

Per the germline V gene, CDR1 is SNHLY and CDR2 is FYNNEI. The CDR3 sequence is 12 residues long. Source study methods: Amplification of reference gene primers provided the estimated nucleated cell counts. TCRdb's table, derived via immunoSEQ multiplex PCR, lists solely in-frame clones and lacks some. That table gives V, J and clone size, and the DNA gave D and trimming. The sample contains 250,000 to 350,000 clones, 89% of which appear only once. J is TRBJ2-1 and V is TRBV2, with 9 bases aligning to TRBD2. The sequence came from a woman between 40 and 50 years old who had recovered from COVID-19. Sequencing was done on a sample of peripheral blood. CDR3 DNA: TGTGCCAGCCGGAAAGAATCAGCGGGAGGTGTCTTC. Residues: CASRKESAGGVF.